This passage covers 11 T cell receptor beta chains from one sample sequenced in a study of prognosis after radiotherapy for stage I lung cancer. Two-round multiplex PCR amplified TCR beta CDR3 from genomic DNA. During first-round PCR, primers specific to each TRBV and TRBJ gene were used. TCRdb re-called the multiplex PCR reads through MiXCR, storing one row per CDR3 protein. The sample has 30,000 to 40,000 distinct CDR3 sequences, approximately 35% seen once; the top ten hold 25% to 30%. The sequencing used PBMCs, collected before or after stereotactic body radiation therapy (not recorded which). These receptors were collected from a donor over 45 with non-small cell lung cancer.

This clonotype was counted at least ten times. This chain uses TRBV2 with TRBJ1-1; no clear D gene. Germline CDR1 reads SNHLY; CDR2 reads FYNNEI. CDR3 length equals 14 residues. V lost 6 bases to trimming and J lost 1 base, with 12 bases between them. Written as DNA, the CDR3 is TGTGCCAGCAGCGACGGGCTGGGGAACACTGAAGCTTTCTTT. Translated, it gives CASSDGLGNTEAFF.

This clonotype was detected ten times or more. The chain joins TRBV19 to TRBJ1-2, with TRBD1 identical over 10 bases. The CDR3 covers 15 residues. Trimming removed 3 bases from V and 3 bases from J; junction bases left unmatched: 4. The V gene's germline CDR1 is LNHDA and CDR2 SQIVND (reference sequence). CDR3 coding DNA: TGTGCCAGTAGTATCAGTGGACAGGGGGACTATGGCTACACCTTC. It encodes CASSISGQGDYGYTF.

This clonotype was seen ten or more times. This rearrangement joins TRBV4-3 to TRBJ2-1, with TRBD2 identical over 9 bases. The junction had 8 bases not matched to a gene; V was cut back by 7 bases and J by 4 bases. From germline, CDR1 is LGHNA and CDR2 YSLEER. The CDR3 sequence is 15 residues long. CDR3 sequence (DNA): TGCGCCAGCACTAAGTTAGCGGGGGTGTACAATGAGCAGTTCTTC. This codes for CASTKLAGVYNEQFF.

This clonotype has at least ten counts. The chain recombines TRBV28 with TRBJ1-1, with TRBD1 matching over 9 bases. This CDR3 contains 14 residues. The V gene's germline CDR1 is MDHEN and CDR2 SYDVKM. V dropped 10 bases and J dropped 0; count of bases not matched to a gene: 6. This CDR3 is CATYRGLMNTEAFF. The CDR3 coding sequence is TGTGCCACCTACAGGGGGCTAATGAACACTGAAGCTTTCTTT.

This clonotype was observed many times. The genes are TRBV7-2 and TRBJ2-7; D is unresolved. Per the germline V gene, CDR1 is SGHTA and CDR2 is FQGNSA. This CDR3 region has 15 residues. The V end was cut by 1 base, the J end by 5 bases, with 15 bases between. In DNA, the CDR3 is TGTGCCAGCAGCTTAGAGCTTATAGGTAGCCACGAGCAGTACTTC. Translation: CASSLELIGSHEQYF.

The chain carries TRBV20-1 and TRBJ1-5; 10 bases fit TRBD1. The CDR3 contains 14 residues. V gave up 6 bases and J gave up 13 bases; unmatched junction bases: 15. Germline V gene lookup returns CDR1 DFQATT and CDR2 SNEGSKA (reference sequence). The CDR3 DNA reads TGCAGTGCGCGCCGGGACAGGGGCAATCATCCTCAGCATTTT. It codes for CSARRDRGNHPQHF.

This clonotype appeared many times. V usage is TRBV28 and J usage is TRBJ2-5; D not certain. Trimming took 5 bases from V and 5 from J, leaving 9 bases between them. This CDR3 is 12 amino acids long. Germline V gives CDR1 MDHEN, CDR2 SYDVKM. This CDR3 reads CASSLLRETQYF. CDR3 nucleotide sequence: TGTGCCAGCAGTCTACTTCGGGAGACCCAGTACTTC.

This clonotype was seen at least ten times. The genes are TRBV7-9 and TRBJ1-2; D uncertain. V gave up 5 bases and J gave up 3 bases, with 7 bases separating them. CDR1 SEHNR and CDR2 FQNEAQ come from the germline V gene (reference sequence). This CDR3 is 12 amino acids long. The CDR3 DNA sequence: TGTGCCAGCAGCATGGAGGACTATGGCTACACCTTC. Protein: CASSMEDYGYTF.

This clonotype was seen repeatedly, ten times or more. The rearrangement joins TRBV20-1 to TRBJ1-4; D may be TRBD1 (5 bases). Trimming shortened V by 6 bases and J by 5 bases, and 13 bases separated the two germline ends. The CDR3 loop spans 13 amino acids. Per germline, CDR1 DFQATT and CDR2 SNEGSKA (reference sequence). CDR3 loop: CSANRHLNEKLFF. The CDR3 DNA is TGCAGTGCAAACAGGCACTTAAATGAAAAACTGTTTTTT.

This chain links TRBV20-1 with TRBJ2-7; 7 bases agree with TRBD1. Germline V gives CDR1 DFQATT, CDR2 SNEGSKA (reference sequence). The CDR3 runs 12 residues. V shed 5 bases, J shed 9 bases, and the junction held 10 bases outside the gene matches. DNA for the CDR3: TGCAGTGCTGTAACAGGGGCGACGGGGCAGTACTTC. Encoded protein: CSAVTGATGQYF.

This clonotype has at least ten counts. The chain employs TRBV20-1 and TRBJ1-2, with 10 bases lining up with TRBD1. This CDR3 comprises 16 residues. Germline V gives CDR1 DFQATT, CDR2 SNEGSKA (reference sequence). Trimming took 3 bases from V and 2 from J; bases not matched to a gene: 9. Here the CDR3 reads CSASPHPTGGNYGYTF. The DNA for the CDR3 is TGCAGTGCTAGTCCCCACCCGACAGGGGGCAACTATGGCTACACCTTC.